The 30 T cell receptor beta chains reported below all come from one sample, sequenced in a study of blood T cells in healthy people across ages. Through a sample-barcoded 5' primer and a J-beta primer mix, a second PCR was run for roughly 6 to 12 cycles. TCRdb re-called the 5' RACE reads with MiXCR, one entry per CDR3 protein. The table lists 1 million or so distinct CDR3 sequences, more than 40% of them singletons. The source material was blood. Source of these receptors: a woman aged 55-70 years in good health.

This sequence joins TRBV2 and TRBJ2-3; possibly TRBD1 for D (8 bases). The CDR3 sequence is 15 residues long. Germline-derived CDR1 and CDR2 are SNHLY and FYNNEI. V was cut by 11 bases and J by 2 bases, with 20 bases left in between. The CDR3 here is CAGQGGSKPTDTQYF. CDR3 DNA sequence: TGTGCCGGACAGGGAGGGTCCAAACCCACAGATACGCAGTATTTT.

V usage is TRBV4-3 and J usage is TRBJ2-4; D is possibly TRBD2 (7 bases). The CDR3 is 16 residues long. V was pared by 1 base and J by 3 bases, with 13 bases between. Per germline, CDR1 LGHNA and CDR2 YSLEER. CDR3 amino acids: CASSQGAGAGKNIQYF. The DNA of the CDR3 is TGCGCCAGCAGCCAAGGGGCGGGGGCGGGCAAAAACATTCAGTACTTC.

This chain connects TRBV2 to TRBJ1-4; maybe TRBD1 (5 bases). There are 14 residues in the CDR3. Germline assignment: CDR1 SNHLY and CDR2 FYNNEI. V was trimmed by 6 bases and J by 8 bases, leaving 16 bases between them. The CDR3 coding sequence is TGTGCCAGCAGCGAATGGGGGTCTTTCGAAAAACTGTTTTTT. Residues: CASSEWGSFEKLFF.

A note on this clonotype: Since a much larger clone is just one base distant, this may be a read error. This chain uses TRBV7-2 with TRBJ2-5; 7 nucleotides agree with TRBD1. The last part of the DNA fits TRBJ2-7 better; the J call may be wrong. The CDR3 length is 14 residues. CDR1 is SGHTA and CDR2 is FQGNSA in the germline V gene. CDR3 sequence: CAGSSRQGDYEQYF. CDR3 nucleotide sequence: TGTGCCGGCAGCTCCAGACAGGGAGACTACGAGCAGTACTTC.

This clonotype was observed a few times. The gene calls are TRBV10-3 and TRBJ2-5; D possibly corresponds to TRBD2 (5 bases). The tail of the sequence fits TRBJ2-7 better, so the J call may be wrong. The CDR3 is 13 amino acids. Germline V gives CDR1 ENHRY, CDR2 SYGVKD. CDR3: CATGDDVSYEQYF. The CDR3 DNA reads TGTGCCACCGGGGATGACGTGAGCTACGAGCAGTACTTC.

This clonotype was counted between two and nine times. The rearrangement uses TRBV7-2 and TRBJ2-7, with 9 bases matching TRBD1. CDR3 size: 14 residues. After removal of 4 bases from V and 3 bases from J, the junction contained 4 bases not matched to a gene. The germline V gene has CDR1 SGHTA and CDR2 FQGNSA. For the CDR3, the DNA is TGTGCCAGCAGCTGGGGGACAGGGAACTACGAGCAGTACTTC. Amino acids: CASSWGTGNYEQYF.

This clonotype turned up a few times. This sequence joins TRBV5-1 and TRBJ2-1, with D possibly TRBD1 on 7 matching bases. Trimming took 0 bases from V and 7 from J, leaving 20 bases between them. The CDR3 loop spans 17 amino acids. Looked up from germline, CDR1 is SGHRS and CDR2 is YFSETQ. Here the CDR3 DNA reads TGCGCCAGCAGCTTGGGGGGGGCCGGGACAGCCACGAATGAGCAGTTCTTC. Translating it yields CASSLGGAGTATNEQFF.

This rearrangement joins TRBV7-8 to TRBJ2-1, with no clear D. The V end was cut by 5 bases, the J end by 0 bases, with 20 bases between. This CDR3 is built from 18 residues. The V gene's germline CDR1 is SGHVS and CDR2 FQNEAQ. The CDR3 spells CASSRATLTRSSYNEQFF. Written as DNA, the CDR3 is TGTGCCAGCAGCCGTGCCACGCTAACCCGGAGCTCCTACAATGAGCAGTTCTTC.

This clonotype was picked up a small number of times. The genes are TRBV11-2 and TRBJ2-7; the D gene is possibly TRBD1 (5 bases). CDR3 length: 16 amino acids. Per germline, CDR1 SGHAT and CDR2 FQNNGV. The V gene lost 0 bases and the J gene lost 0 bases, with 12 bases spanning the gap. The CDR3 region is CASSLETGDGSYEQYF. CDR3 DNA: TGTGCCAGCAGCTTAGAAACAGGCGACGGCTCCTACGAGCAGTACTTC.

J is TRBJ2-7 and V is TRBV12-3 or TRBV12-4; TRBD2 aligns across 7 bases. V lost 2 bases, J lost 5 bases, and 9 bases stayed unmatched. The CDR3 sequence is 15 residues long. For the CDR3, the DNA is TGTGCCAGCAGTTTAAGACGAGCGGGATCAAACGAGCAGTACTTC. Translating gives CASSLRRAGSNEQYF.

This clonotype was counted many times. V is TRBV5-1 and J is TRBJ1-1; D is uncertain. The CDR3 contains 15 residues. Trimming stripped 6 bases from V and 0 bases from J, with 15 bases between. Germline CDR1 SGHRS, CDR2 YFSETQ. The CDR3 loop is CASILDTGVNTEAFF. CDR3 in DNA: TGCGCCAGCATCCTCGATACCGGGGTGAACACTGAAGCTTTCTTT.

This clonotype was recorded at least ten times. CDR3 coding DNA: TGCAGCGTTGAGGACGGAGCCTACGAGCAGTACTTC. It translates to CSVEDGAYEQYF. This chain connects TRBV29-1 to TRBJ2-7; D unresolved. Trimming took off 3 bases at V and 2 bases at J, with 8 bases between the two ends. Per the germline V gene, CDR1 is SQVTM and CDR2 is ANQGSEA. The CDR3 is 12 residues long.

The DNA of the CDR3 is TGCAGTGCTAGCCCCTCTAGCGGGAGTTGGTCCGAGCAGTACTTC. Protein sequence: CSASPSSGSWSEQYF. The J gene is TRBJ2-7, the V gene TRBV20-1; 10 bases fit TRBD2. The CDR3 has 15 residues. Looked up from germline, CDR1 is DFQATT and CDR2 is SNEGSKA (reference sequence). Trimming cost V 3 bases and J 6 bases; bases outside gene matches: 11.

The gene calls are TRBV20-1 and TRBJ1-4; TRBD1 aligns across 7 bases. J gave up 5 bases and V 3 bases, and 12 bases lay outside the gene matches. Germline V gene data show CDR1 as DFQATT and CDR2 as SNEGSKA (reference sequence). The CDR3 spans 16 residues. CDR3 coding DNA: TGCAGTGCTAGCGGCCCAGGCCAGGGGGGAAATGAAAAACTGTTTTTT. Its translation: CSASGPGQGGNEKLFF.

The chain recombines TRBV20-1 with TRBJ2-4; 11 bases agree with TRBD1. From germline, CDR1 is DFQATT and CDR2 SNEGSKA (reference sequence). The V and J ends lost 0 bases and 0 bases, in that order; junction bases with no gene match: 4. This CDR3 comprises 17 residues. In nucleotides, the CDR3 is TGCAGTGCTAGAGATGGGACAGGGGGTTTAGCCAAAAACATTCAGTACTTC. As protein: CSARDGTGGLAKNIQYF.

The chain joins TRBV4-1 to TRBJ1-5; D unresolved. The CDR3 consists of 14 residues. Trimming removed 0 bases at V and 12 bases at J, with 15 bases between. Germline assignment: CDR1 MGHRA and CDR2 YSYEKL. CDR3 nucleotide sequence: TGCGCCAGCAGCCAAGACGGTACCGTCAGTTACCAGCATTTT. This translates into CASSQDGTVSYQHF.

This chain uses TRBV1 with TRBJ2-2; the D call of TRBD2 is as the table states it, not checked on the DNA. TRBV1 is annotated as a pseudogene. The CDR3 is 17 residues long. In DNA, the CDR3 is TGCACCAGCAGCCAAATATCTAGCGGGAGGGCCCCCGGGGAGCTGTTTTTT. As protein: CTSSQISSGRAPGELFF.

The chain carries TRBV18 and TRBJ2-1; no firm D call. The CDR3 sequence is 17 residues long. Trimming stripped 2 bases from V and 6 bases from J, with 20 bases between. Germline V gene data show CDR1 as KGHSH and CDR2 as LQKENI. CDR3 DNA sequence: TGTGCCAGCTCACCAGAGGTACAGCTTATTTTGGCCAATGAGCAGTTCTTC. This translates into CASSPEVQLILANEQFF.

In its sample, this clonotype was seen a few times. The J gene is TRBJ2-1, the V gene TRBV12-3 or TRBV12-4, with D maybe TRBD1 (6 bases). CDR3 length equals 16 residues. Trimming cost V 5 bases and J 9 bases, with 23 bases left between them. CDR3 in amino acids: CASSGSRDTESVEQFF. The CDR3 DNA sequence: TGTGCCAGCAGTGGATCCCGGGACACGGAGTCGGTTGAGCAGTTCTTC.

The CDR3 region is CASSPHSDYGYTF. For the CDR3, the DNA is TGCGCCAGCAGCCCACATTCGGACTATGGCTACACCTTC. The chain is built from TRBV5-1 and TRBJ1-2; D unclear. The CDR3 runs 13 residues. Trimming took 4 bases from V and 3 from J, leaving 10 bases between them. Germline V gene lookup returns CDR1 SGHRS and CDR2 YFSETQ.

This clonotype has a handful of counts. The V and J genes are TRBV6-6 and TRBJ2-1, with 8 nucleotides matching TRBD2. V shed 7 bases, J shed 12 bases, and the junction held 5 bases outside the gene matches. This CDR3 has 11 residues. The germline V gene has CDR1 MNHNY and CDR2 SVGAGI (reference sequence). The CDR3 reads CASKREWGQFF. CDR3 nucleotide sequence: TGTGCCAGCAAGCGGGAGTGGGGGCAGTTCTTC.

This clonotype occurred a few times. The genes are TRBV5-1 and TRBJ2-7, with a possible D match to TRBD1 (6 bases). Germline lookup yields CDR1 SGHRS and CDR2 YFSETQ. The CDR3 loop spans 15 amino acids. Trimming took 0 bases from V and 4 from J, leaving 14 bases between them. The CDR3 spells CASSLAWDTGYEQYF. The CDR3 DNA reads as TGCGCCAGCAGCTTGGCCTGGGACACCGGTTACGAGCAGTACTTC. The variable domain in full, with the rest retrieved from reference TRBV5-1 and TRBJ2-7, is KAGVTQTPRYLIKTRGQQVTLSCSPISGHRSVSWYQQTPGQGLQFLFEYFSETQRNKGNFPGRFSGRQFSNSRSEMNVSTLELGDSALYLCASSLAWDTGYEQYFGPGTRLTVT.

This chain links TRBV7-2 with TRBJ2-3; 9 bases line up with TRBD2. The V segment lost 2 bases and the J segment 0 bases; nucleotides outside the gene matches: 9. This CDR3 spans 18 amino acids. CDR1 is SGHTA and CDR2 is FQGNSA in the germline V gene. The CDR3 reads CASSLTRSGSPSTDTQYF. CDR3 DNA: TGTGCCAGCAGCTTAACCCGTAGCGGGAGTCCTAGCACAGATACGCAGTATTTT.

A few counts support this clonotype. The rearrangement uses TRBV6-6 and TRBJ2-5; no definite D call. V lost 6 bases to trimming and J lost 1 base, with 15 bases between them. The CDR3 runs 15 residues. Germline V gene sequence: CDR1 MNHNY, CDR2 SVGAGI (reference sequence). The CDR3: CASSPGRRAQETQYF. In nucleotides, the CDR3 is TGTGCCAGCAGCCCCGGTCGAAGGGCCCAAGAGACCCAGTACTTC.

V and J are TRBV11-2 and TRBJ2-3; weak D call: TRBD2 (5 bases). V was clipped by 6 bases and J by 4 bases, with 17 bases between them. CDR3 length equals 15 residues. Germline CDR1 reads SGHAT; CDR2 reads FQNNGV. The CDR3 protein is CASRPDPRRPDTQYF. CDR3 DNA: TGTGCCAGCAGGCCCGATCCGAGGAGGCCAGATACGCAGTATTTT.

J is TRBJ1-5 and V is TRBV5-1; the match to TRBD1 covers 8 bases. Germline CDR1 reads SGHRS; CDR2 reads YFSETQ. This CDR3 contains 16 residues. The junction had 4 bases not matched to a gene; V was cut back by 0 bases and J by 2 bases. CDR3 in amino acids: CASSLGDRGGNQPQHF. As DNA, the CDR3 is TGCGCCAGCAGCTTGGGCGACAGGGGAGGCAATCAGCCCCAGCATTTT.

The chain joins TRBV18 to TRBJ2-5, with 10 bases that match TRBD2. The CDR3 sequence is 16 residues long. V gave up 5 bases and J gave up 1 base; unmatched junction bases: 7. Germline assignment: CDR1 KGHSH and CDR2 LQKENI. The CDR3 loop is CASSILAGDRQETQYF. The CDR3 bases are TGTGCCAGCTCAATTCTAGCGGGAGATCGCCAAGAGACCCAGTACTTC.

V is TRBV6-5 and J is TRBJ2-1, with D possibly called TRBD1 or TRBD2 (6 bases each). Trimming removed 10 bases at V and 7 bases at J, with 20 bases between. CDR3 size: 14 residues. Germline CDR1 is MNHEY and CDR2 is SVGAGI. CDR3 coding DNA: TGTGCCAAAGGGGGGCTAGAGGACAATAATGAGCAGTTCTTC. It codes for CAKGGLEDNNEQFF.

V usage is TRBV2 and J usage is TRBJ2-3; maybe TRBD2 (6 bases). The CDR3 is 15 amino acids. V was cut by 4 bases and J by 3 bases, with 14 bases left in between. Germline CDR1 is SNHLY and CDR2 is FYNNEI. The DNA for the CDR3 is TGTGCCAGCAGTGCGCTAGCGCCCCGGACAGATACGCAGTATTTT. This codes for CASSALAPRTDTQYF.

The chain uses TRBV7-2 and TRBJ2-5; 12 bases align to TRBD2. Germline trimming cut 5 bases from V and 11 bases from J; bases unmatched to any gene: 15. Germline assignment: CDR1 SGHTA and CDR2 FQGNSA. The CDR3 spans 16 residues. CDR3 residues: CASSLNLGLAGNEQYF. The CDR3 DNA reads TGTGCCAGCAGCCTCAACCTCGGACTAGCGGGAAATGAGCAGTACTTC. The entire variable domain, with the rest obtained from reference TRBV7-2 and TRBJ2-5, is as follows: GAGVSQSPSNKVTEKGKDVELRCDPISGHTALYWYRQSLGQGLEFLIYFQGNSAPDKSGLPSDRFSAERTGGSVSTLTIQRTQQEDSAVYLCASSLNLGLAGNEQYFGPGTRLLVL.